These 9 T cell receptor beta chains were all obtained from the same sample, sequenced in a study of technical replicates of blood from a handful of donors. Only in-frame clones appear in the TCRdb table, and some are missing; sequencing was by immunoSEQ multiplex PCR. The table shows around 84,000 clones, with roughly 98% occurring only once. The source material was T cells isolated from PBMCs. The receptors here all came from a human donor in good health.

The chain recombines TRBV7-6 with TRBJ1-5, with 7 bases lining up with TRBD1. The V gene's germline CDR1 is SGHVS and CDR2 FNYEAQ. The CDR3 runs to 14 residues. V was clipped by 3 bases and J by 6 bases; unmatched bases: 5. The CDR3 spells CASSFGDSGQPQHF. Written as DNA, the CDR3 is TGTGCCAGCAGCTTCGGGGACAGTGGTCAGCCCCAGCATTTT.

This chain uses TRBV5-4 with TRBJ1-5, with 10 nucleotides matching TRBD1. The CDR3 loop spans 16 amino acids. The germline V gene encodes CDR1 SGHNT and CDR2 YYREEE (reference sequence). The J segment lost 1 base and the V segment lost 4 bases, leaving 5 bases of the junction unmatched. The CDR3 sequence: CASSLWTGGSNQPQHF. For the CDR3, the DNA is TGTGCCAGCAGCCTGTGGACAGGGGGAAGCAATCAGCCCCAGCATTTT.

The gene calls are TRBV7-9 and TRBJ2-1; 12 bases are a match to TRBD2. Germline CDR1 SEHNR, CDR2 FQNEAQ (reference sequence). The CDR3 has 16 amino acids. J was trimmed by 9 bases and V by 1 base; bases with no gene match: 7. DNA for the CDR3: TGTGCCAGCAGCTTAGGGTCTAGCGGGAGGGTGGCTGAGCAGTTCTTC. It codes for CASSLGSSGRVAEQFF.

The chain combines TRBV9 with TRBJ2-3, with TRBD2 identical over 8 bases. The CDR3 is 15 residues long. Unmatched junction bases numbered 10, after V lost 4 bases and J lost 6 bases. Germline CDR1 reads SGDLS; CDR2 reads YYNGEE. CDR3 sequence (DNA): TGTGCCAGCAGCCTAGAAGCGGGAGTTGGCGATACGCAGTATTTT. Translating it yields CASSLEAGVGDTQYF.

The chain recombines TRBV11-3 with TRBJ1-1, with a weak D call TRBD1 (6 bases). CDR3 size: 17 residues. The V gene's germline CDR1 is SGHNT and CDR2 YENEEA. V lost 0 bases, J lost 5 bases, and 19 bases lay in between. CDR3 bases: TGTGCCAGCAGCTTAGATGGGGTAGGGGGTACGTGGACTGAAGCTTTCTTT. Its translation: CASSLDGVGGTWTEAFF.

The CDR3 is CASSPPTGSNGYTF. DNA of the CDR3: TGTGCCAGCAGCCCGCCGACAGGTTCTAATGGCTACACCTTC. The chain recombines TRBV7-9 with TRBJ1-2; weak D call: TRBD1 (6 bases). This CDR3 comprises 14 residues. Germline values: CDR1 SEHNR, CDR2 FQNEAQ (reference sequence). The ends were cut back, 5 bases at V and 6 bases at J, with 16 bases in the middle.

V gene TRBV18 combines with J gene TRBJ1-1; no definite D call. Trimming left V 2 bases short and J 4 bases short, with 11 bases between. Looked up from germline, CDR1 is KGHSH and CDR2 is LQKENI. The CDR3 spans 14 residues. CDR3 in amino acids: CASSPGEVSTEAFF. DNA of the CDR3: TGTGCCAGCTCACCAGGAGAAGTGTCCACTGAAGCTTTCTTT. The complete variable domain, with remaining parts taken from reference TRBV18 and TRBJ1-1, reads NAGVMQNPRHLVRRRGQEARLRCSPMKGHSHVYWYRQLPEEGLKFMVYLQKENIIDESGMPKERFSAEFPKEGPSILRIQQVVRGDSAAYFCASSPGEVSTEAFFGQGTRLTVV.

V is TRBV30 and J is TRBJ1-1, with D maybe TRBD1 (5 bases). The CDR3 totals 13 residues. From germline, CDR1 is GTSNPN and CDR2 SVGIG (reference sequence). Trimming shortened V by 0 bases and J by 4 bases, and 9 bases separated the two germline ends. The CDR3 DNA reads TGTGCCTGGAGTGTTCCGGGGGGCACTGAAGCTTTCTTT. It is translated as CAWSVPGGTEAFF.

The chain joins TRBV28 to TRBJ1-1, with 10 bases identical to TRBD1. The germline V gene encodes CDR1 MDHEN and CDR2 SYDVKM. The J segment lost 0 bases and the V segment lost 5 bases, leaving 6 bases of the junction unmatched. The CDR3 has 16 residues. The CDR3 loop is CASSPRTGGLNTEAFF. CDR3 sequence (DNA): TGTGCCAGCAGTCCCCGGACAGGGGGATTGAACACTGAAGCTTTCTTT.